This T cell receptor (beta chain) was captured by sequencing in a study of blood T cell repertoires in COVID-19. The CDR3 loop spans 14 amino acids. The V end was cut by 5 bases, the J end by 0 bases, with 10 bases between. Germline V CDR1 and CDR2: LNHNV, YYDKDF (reference sequence). The table came from immunoSEQ multiplex PCR; TCRdb's copy has only in-frame clones and leaves some out. This table has about 440,000 clones, around 91% appearing once. The source is a man younger than 35 who had recovered from COVID-19. Sequenced input: PBMCs or T cells enriched from blood (not recorded which). The chain has TRBV15 and TRBJ1-1; D gene ambiguous. Written as DNA, the CDR3 is TGTGCCACCAGCGCGGATAGATTGAACACTGAAGCTTTCTTT. Translation: CATSADRLNTEAFF. Full variable domain (outside the CDR3, taken from reference TRBV15 and TRBJ1-1): DAMVIQNPRYQVTQFGKPVTLSCSQTLNHNVMYWYQQKSSQAPKLLFHYYDKDFNNEADTPDNFQSRRPNTSFCFLDIRSPGLGDTAMYLCATSADRLNTEAFFGQGTRLTVV.